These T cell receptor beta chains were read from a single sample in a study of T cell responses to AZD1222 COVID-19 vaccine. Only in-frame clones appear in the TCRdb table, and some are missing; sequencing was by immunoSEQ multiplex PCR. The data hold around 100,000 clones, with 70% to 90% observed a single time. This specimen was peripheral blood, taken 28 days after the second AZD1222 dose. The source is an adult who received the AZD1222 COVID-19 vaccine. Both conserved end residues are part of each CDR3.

CDR3: CASSLEGQVDSGNTIYF
length: 17
V: TRBV5-1
J: TRBJ1-3

CDR3: CASSVVSSGNTIYF
length: 14
V: TRBV9
J: TRBJ1-3

CDR3: CASSQGSGGGTDTQYF
length: 16
V: TRBV4-3
J: TRBJ2-3

CDR3: CASSWGHSGTEAFF
length: 14
V: TRBV5-5
J: TRBJ1-1

CDR3: CASSQVGGRPYNEQFF
length: 16
V: TRBV4-1
J: TRBJ2-1

CDR3: CASSLFRKDSNYGYTF
length: 16
V: TRBV28
J: TRBJ1-2

CDR3: CASSEPWTIGAYEQYF
length: 16
V: TRBV2
J: TRBJ2-7

CDR3: CASSIQGTGVGTGELFF
length: 17
V: TRBV19
J: TRBJ2-2

CDR3: CASRGYGGGAYEQYF
length: 15
V: TRBV28
J: TRBJ2-7

CDR3: CASSPGGSSYNEQFF
length: 15
V: TRBV6-5
J: TRBJ2-1

CDR3: CSASPLSGADSTDTQYF
length: 17
V: TRBV20-1
J: TRBJ2-3

CDR3: CASSLGVGATNEKLFF
length: 16
V: TRBV7-2
J: TRBJ1-4

CDR3: CASSPTPQYF
length: 10
V: TRBV11-2
J: TRBJ2-3

CDR3: CASSPLDRAGRTFF
length: 14
V: TRBV5-6
J: TRBJ1-1

CDR3: CATSILHLTNYGYTF
length: 15
V: TRBV15
J: TRBJ1-2

CDR3: CASSRRDEATGYTF
length: 14
V: TRBV28
J: TRBJ1-2

CDR3: CASSYGTGGRDTQYF
length: 15
V: TRBV5-1
J: TRBJ2-3

CDR3: CASSLGTDDSQYF
length: 13
V: TRBV11-2
J: TRBJ2-5

CDR3: CASSFDTEAFF
length: 11
V: TRBV6-6
J: TRBJ1-1

CDR3: CASRLAGGPREQYF
length: 14
V: TRBV2
J: TRBJ2-7

CDR3: CASSVDFTPRYSPLHF
length: 16
V: TRBV9
J: TRBJ1-6

CDR3: CASSPSPDRGGLGGYTF
length: 17
V: TRBV28
J: TRBJ1-2

CDR3: CAWSLKGQSNEKLFF
length: 15
V: TRBV30
J: TRBJ1-4

CDR3: CASSYSSGNYEQYF
length: 14
V: TRBV6-5
J: TRBJ2-7

CDR3: CASRWFGYGYTF
length: 12
V: TRBV7-9
J: TRBJ1-2

CDR3: CASRPRATGGADYGYTF
length: 17
V: TRBV6-2/TRBV6-3
J: TRBJ1-2